This TCR beta chain was recovered during a study of T cell responses to AZD1222 COVID-19 vaccine. TCRdb's table, derived via immunoSEQ multiplex PCR, lists solely in-frame clones and lacks some. This table holds around 170,000 clones, 90% found once. This clone is a singleton in its sample. Its specificity is unknown. General observations from the study: Baseline serology detected seropositivity in only six AZD1222 recipients. CD4 TCRs linked to vaccination spanned spike, dominating at 160-218 and 743-854.

The length of the CDR3 is 15 residues. The V gene's germline CDR1 is KGHDR and CDR2 SFDVKD. With 1 base removed from V and 0 bases from J, the gap between germline ends came to 6 bases. V is TRBV24-1 and J is TRBJ1-3; D not certain. The clonotype comes from an adult in good health. The sequenced sample was peripheral blood, obtained on day 0 of AZD1222 vaccination. The DNA for the CDR3 is TGTGCCACCAGTGATTTCACCTTCTCTGGAAACACCATATATTTT. Protein product: CATSDFTFSGNTIYF.